This passage covers 21 T cell receptor beta chains from one sample sequenced in a study of OX40 agonist ivuxolimab in advanced cancers. The assay was immunoSEQ multiplex PCR, and TCRdb's table has in-frame clones only and misses some. The data show roughly 110,000 clones, under 95% seen once. Specimen: CD4+ or CD8+ T cells sorted from blood, collected in a trial of the OX40 agonist ivuxolimab. The receptors were gathered from an adult with an advanced solid tumor such as melanoma, head and neck, liver or kidney cancer.

The genes are TRBV4-2 and TRBJ1-3; D unresolved. Germline-derived CDR1 and CDR2 are LGHNA and YNFKEQ. The V and J ends lost 0 bases and 7 bases respectively, with 16 bases between them. The CDR3 length is 16 residues. In nucleotides, the CDR3 is TGTGCCAGCAGCCAAGATAGGGCACTTGTCATGAACACCATATATTTT. As protein: CASSQDRALVMNTIYF.

For this clone: The identical CDR3 is also encoded by other nucleotide sequences in the sample. The chain carries TRBV7-9 and TRBJ1-2; tentatively, D is TRBD1 (5 bases). Trimming stripped 4 bases from V and 4 bases from J, with 13 bases between. Germline V lookup: CDR1 SEHNR, CDR2 FQNEAQ (reference sequence). The CDR3 runs to 14 residues. CDR3 loop: CASSSQGNRYGYTF. The CDR3 bases are TGTGCCAGCAGCTCTCAGGGAAATCGCTATGGCTACACCTTC. Drawing the rest from reference TRBV7-9 and TRBJ1-2, the complete variable domain is DTGVSQNPRHKITKRGQNVTFRCDPISEHNRLYWYRQTLGQGPEFLTYFQNEAQLEKSRLLSDRFSAERPKGSFSTLEIQRTEQGDSAMYLCASSSQGNRYGYTFGSGTRLTVV.

V and J are TRBV19 and TRBJ1-5; 8 bases are a match to TRBD1. The germline V gene has CDR1 LNHDA and CDR2 SQIVND (reference sequence). The CDR3 spans 14 residues. With 7 bases clipped from V and 7 bases from J, the junction kept 9 bases outside the gene matches. In nucleotides, the CDR3 is TGTGCCAGTACCAGGACAGGGTCGGAACAGCCCCAGCATTTT. Translation gives CASTRTGSEQPQHF.

The V gene is TRBV7-3, the J gene TRBJ1-2; D unresolved. With 3 bases removed from V and 8 bases from J, the gap between germline ends came to 13 bases. This CDR3 is built from 13 residues. CDR1 and CDR2 (germline): SGHTA, FQGTGA. As DNA, the CDR3 is TGTGCCAGCAGCTTCGAGAGAGGTTCAGGCTACACCTTC. This translates into CASSFERGSGYTF.

The chain joins TRBV5-1 to TRBJ2-3; 11 bases match TRBD2. This CDR3 is built from 17 residues. V shed 1 base and J 0 bases; nucleotides not matched to a gene: 4. In germline, CDR1 is SGHRS, CDR2 YFSETQ. The CDR3 bases are TGCGCCAGCAGCTTGCCCGGGACTAGCGGAAGCACAGATACGCAGTATTTT. Amino acids: CASSLPGTSGSTDTQYF.

The chain has TRBV7-2 and TRBJ2-3; tentatively, D is TRBD2 (6 bases). V lost 1 base and J lost 4, with 15 bases in between. The CDR3 totals 16 residues. Germline V lookup: CDR1 SGHTA, CDR2 FQGNSA. The CDR3 coding sequence is TGTGCCAGCAGCTTAGATATAAGAACTAGCCCAGATACGCAGTATTTT. Translation gives CASSLDIRTSPDTQYF.

The genes are TRBV5-6 and TRBJ2-3; D gene unclear. Germline V gene data show CDR1 as SGHDT and CDR2 as YYEEEE. This CDR3 has 13 residues. V dropped 4 bases and J dropped 2 bases, with 8 bases sitting between them. The CDR3 DNA follows: TGTGCCAGCAGCCTCGACTCCACAGATACGCAGTATTTT. Its translation: CASSLDSTDTQYF.

The chain employs TRBV18 and TRBJ1-1; D may be TRBD1 (5 bases). The CDR3 runs 16 residues. The germline CDR1 and CDR2 sequences are KGHSH and LQKENI. V was shortened by 0 bases and J by 6 bases, with 17 bases between the two germline ends. The CDR3: CASSPPSGRFRAEAFF. The CDR3 DNA reads TGTGCCAGCTCACCACCATCTGGGCGTTTCAGGGCTGAAGCTTTCTTT.

The V call is TRBV28, the J call TRBJ2-5; 8 bases match TRBD2. Judging by the DNA end, TRBJ2-7 fits better; the J call may be wrong. Germline loops: CDR1 MDHEN, CDR2 SYDVKM. This CDR3 comprises 14 residues. The CDR3, as DNA: TGTGCCAGCACCCTCAGCGGGAGTCAAGACGAGCAGTACTTC. This sequence encodes CASTLSGSQDEQYF.

This chain connects TRBV9 to TRBJ1-4, with 8 bases identical to TRBD1. With V trimmed by 0 bases and J by 1 base, 11 bases remained unmatched. The CDR3 runs 19 residues. The germline CDR1 and CDR2 sequences are SGDLS and YYNGEE. CDR3 bases: TGTGCCAGCAGCGTAGGGGGAATCGGACAGGGCCGAACTAATGAAAAACTGTTTTTT. This sequence encodes CASSVGGIGQGRTNEKLFF.

The rearrangement links TRBV5-1 to TRBJ1-6, with D possibly matching TRBD1 (5 bases). In germline, CDR1 is SGHRS, CDR2 YFSETQ. With 0 bases removed from V and 4 bases from J, the gap between germline ends came to 11 bases. This CDR3 has 16 residues. The CDR3 protein is CASSLGGTDYNSPLHF. As DNA, the CDR3 is TGCGCCAGCAGCTTGGGAGGGACGGATTATAATTCACCCCTCCACTTT.

The V gene is TRBV10-3, the J gene TRBJ1-4; D is uncertain. The CDR3 runs 12 residues. Germline CDR1 is ENHRY and CDR2 is SYGVKD. Trimming cost V 6 bases and J 5 bases, with 7 bases left between them. This CDR3 is CAISAPNEKLFF. The CDR3 DNA is TGTGCCATCAGCGCCCCCAATGAAAAACTGTTTTTT.

Only a few counts were recorded for this clone. V and J are TRBV11-2 and TRBJ1-1, with 10 bases fitting TRBD1. The ends lost 5 bases at V and 5 bases at J; junction bases unmatched: 8. This CDR3 is 15 amino acids long. Per germline, CDR1 SGHAT and CDR2 FQNNGV. The CDR3 loop reads CASSPGGDRGTEAFF. Written as DNA, the CDR3 is TGTGCCAGCAGCCCCGGGGGGGACAGGGGAACTGAAGCTTTCTTT.

V and J are TRBV28 and TRBJ1-4; TRBD1 aligns across 7 bases. CDR1 is MDHEN, CDR2 SYDVKM, per germline. The CDR3 runs to 17 residues. V lost 1 base, J lost 5 bases, and 10 bases stayed unmatched. The CDR3 loop reads CASSLYPTGWRNEKLFF. The CDR3 DNA follows: TGTGCCAGCAGTTTATATCCGACAGGGTGGCGAAATGAAAAACTGTTTTTT. The variable domain in full, with the rest retrieved from reference TRBV28 and TRBJ1-4, is DVKVTQSSRYLVKRTGEKVFLECVQDMDHENMFWYRQDPGLGLRLIYFSYDVKMKEKGDIPEGYSVSREKKERFSLILESASTNQTSMYLCASSLYPTGWRNEKLFFGSGTQLSVL.

This chain links TRBV29-1 with TRBJ1-1; 7 bases match TRBD1. The CDR3 covers 16 residues. J gave up 2 bases and V 4 bases, and 13 bases lay outside the gene matches. Germline V gives CDR1 SQVTM, CDR2 ANQGSEA. The chain's CDR3 is CSVVLQQTGANTEAFF. The CDR3 DNA follows: TGCAGCGTTGTCCTCCAACAAACAGGGGCTAACACTGAAGCTTTCTTT.

The rearrangement uses TRBV28 and TRBJ1-4; D is uncertain. V was cut by 2 bases and J by 7 bases, with 11 bases left in between. The germline gives CDR1 MDHEN, CDR2 SYDVKM. CDR3 length equals 14 residues. CDR3 bases: TGTGCCAGCAGTTTAGACGGGAGGACTGAAAAACTGTTTTTT. It codes for CASSLDGRTEKLFF.

This sequence joins TRBV6-4 and TRBJ2-6; a weak D match, TRBD1 (5 bases). Trimming shortened V by 4 bases and J by 0 bases, and 13 bases separated the two germline ends. The CDR3 loop spans 17 amino acids. Per germline, CDR1 MRHNA and CDR2 SNTAGT. The CDR3 DNA reads TGTGCCAGCAGTGTTTCAGGGCGAAGCTCTGGGGCCAACGTCCTGACTTTC. Translation: CASSVSGRSSGANVLTF.

The V call is TRBV2, the J call TRBJ1-6; D uncertain. The CDR3 length is 12 residues. Germline V gene sequence: CDR1 SNHLY, CDR2 FYNNEI. Trimming pared 7 bases from V and 5 bases from J, leaving 6 bases between. This chain's CDR3 is CASKRDNSPLHF. CDR3 nucleotide sequence: TGTGCCAGCAAGAGAGATAATTCACCCCTCCACTTT.

This rearrangement joins TRBV14 to TRBJ2-7, with D possibly TRBD1 on 5 matching bases. V shed 1 base and J shed 2 bases, with 6 bases lying between them. The CDR3 is 13 amino acids. In germline, CDR1 is SGHDN, CDR2 FVKESK. As DNA, the CDR3 is TGTGCCAGCAGCCAAGGACAGCCCTACGAGCAGTACTTC. This encodes CASSQGQPYEQYF.

This clone showed up just a few times. The chain is built from TRBV5-5 and TRBJ1-1; weak D call: TRBD1 (5 bases). CDR1 is SGHKS and CDR2 is YYEKEE in the germline V gene (reference sequence). Deletions cut 4 bases from V and 6 bases from J, with 10 bases between. The CDR3 totals 12 residues. The CDR3 DNA reads TGTGCCAGCAGCCTACAGGTATCTGAAGCTTTCTTT. It is translated as CASSLQVSEAFF.

Of note for this clone: The germline gene is not matched at one end of the junction; a read error may be the cause. V and J are TRBV15 and TRBJ2-1; D is unclear. Looked up from germline, CDR1 is LNHNV and CDR2 is YYDKDF (reference sequence). The length of the CDR3 is 12 residues. For the CDR3, the DNA is TGTGCCACCAGCGGCATGAACAATGGGCAGTTCTTC. It codes for CATSGMNNGQFF.